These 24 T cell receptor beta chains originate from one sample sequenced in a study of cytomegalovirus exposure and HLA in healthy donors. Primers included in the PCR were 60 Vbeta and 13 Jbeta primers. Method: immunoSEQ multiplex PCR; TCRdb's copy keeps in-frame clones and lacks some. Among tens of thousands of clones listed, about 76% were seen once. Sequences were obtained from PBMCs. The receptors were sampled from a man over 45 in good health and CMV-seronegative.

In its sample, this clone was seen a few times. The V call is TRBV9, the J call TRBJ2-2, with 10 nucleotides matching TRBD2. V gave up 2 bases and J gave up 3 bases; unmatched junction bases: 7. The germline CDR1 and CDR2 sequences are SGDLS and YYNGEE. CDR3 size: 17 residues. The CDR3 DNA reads TGTGCCAGCAGCGTCCCATTAGCGGGGGGCTACACCGGGGAGCTGTTTTTT. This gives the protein CASSVPLAGGYTGELFF.

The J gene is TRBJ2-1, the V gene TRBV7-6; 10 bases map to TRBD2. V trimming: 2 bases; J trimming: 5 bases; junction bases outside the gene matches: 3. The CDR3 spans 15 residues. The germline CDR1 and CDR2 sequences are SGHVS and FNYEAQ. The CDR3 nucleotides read TGTGCCAGCAGCTTAAGCGGGGGGGGAAACAATGAGCAGTTCTTC. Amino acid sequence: CASSLSGGGNNEQFF. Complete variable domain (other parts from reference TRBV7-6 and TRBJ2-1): GAGVSQSPRYKVTKRGQDVALRCDPISGHVSLYWYRQALGQGPEFLTYFNYEAQQDKSGLPNDRFSAERPEGSISTLTIQRTEQRDSAMYRCASSLSGGGNNEQFFGPGTRLTVL.

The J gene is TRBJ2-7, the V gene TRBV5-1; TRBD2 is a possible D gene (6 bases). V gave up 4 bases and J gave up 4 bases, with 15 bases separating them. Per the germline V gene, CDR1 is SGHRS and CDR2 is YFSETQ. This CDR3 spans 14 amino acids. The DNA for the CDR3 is TGCGCCAGCAGCCCACGGGGCCGGGGGTACGAGCAGTACTTC. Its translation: CASSPRGRGYEQYF.

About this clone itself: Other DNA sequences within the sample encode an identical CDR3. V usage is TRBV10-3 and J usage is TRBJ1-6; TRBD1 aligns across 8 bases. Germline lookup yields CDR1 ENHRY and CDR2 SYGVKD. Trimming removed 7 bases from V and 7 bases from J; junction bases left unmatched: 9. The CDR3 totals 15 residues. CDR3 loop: CAITSGTGSNSPLHF. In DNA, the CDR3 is TGTGCCATCACCTCCGGGACAGGCTCAAATTCACCCCTCCACTTT.

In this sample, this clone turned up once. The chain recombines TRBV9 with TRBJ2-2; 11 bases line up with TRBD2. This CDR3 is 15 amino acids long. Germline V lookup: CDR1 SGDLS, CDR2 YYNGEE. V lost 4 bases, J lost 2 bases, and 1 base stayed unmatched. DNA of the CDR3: TGTGCCAGCAGCCTAGCGGGGGGAAACACCGGGGAGCTGTTTTTT. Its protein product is CASSLAGGNTGELFF.

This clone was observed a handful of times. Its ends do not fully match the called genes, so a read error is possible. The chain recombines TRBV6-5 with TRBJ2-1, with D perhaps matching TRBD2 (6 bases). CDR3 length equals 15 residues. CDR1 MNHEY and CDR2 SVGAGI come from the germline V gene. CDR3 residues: CASRYFPGLNNEQFF. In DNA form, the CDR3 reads TGTGCCAGCAGATACTTCCCGGGACTTAACAATGAGCAGTTCTTC.

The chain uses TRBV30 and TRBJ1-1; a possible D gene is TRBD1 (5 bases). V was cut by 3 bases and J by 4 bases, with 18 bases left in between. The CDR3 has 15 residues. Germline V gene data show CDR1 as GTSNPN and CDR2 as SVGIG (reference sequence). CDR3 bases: TGTGCCTGGAGCTCCTGGGGGGGAGAGGTCACTGAAGCTTTCTTT. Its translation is CAWSSWGGEVTEAFF.

CDR3 region: CASSLDRGPTQPQHF. The CDR3 bases are TGCGCCAGCAGCCTGGACAGGGGGCCTACACAGCCCCAGCATTTT. The chain couples TRBV5-1 to TRBJ1-5, with 11 bases fitting TRBD1. Germline CDR1 SGHRS, CDR2 YFSETQ. J was trimmed by 7 bases and V by 4 bases; bases with no gene match: 7. This CDR3 is built from 15 residues. Drawing the rest from reference TRBV5-1 and TRBJ1-5, the complete variable domain is KAGVTQTPRYLIKTRGQQVTLSCSPISGHRSVSWYQQTPGQGLQFLFEYFSETQRNKGNFPGRFSGRQFSNSRSEMNVSTLELGDSALYLCASSLDRGPTQPQHFGDGTRLSIL.

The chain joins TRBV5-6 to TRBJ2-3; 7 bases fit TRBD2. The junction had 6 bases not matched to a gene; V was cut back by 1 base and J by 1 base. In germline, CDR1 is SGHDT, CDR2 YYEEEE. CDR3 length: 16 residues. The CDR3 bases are TGTGCCAGCAGCTTGCTCCCTAGCGGCCGCACAGATACGCAGTATTTT. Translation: CASSLLPSGRTDTQYF.

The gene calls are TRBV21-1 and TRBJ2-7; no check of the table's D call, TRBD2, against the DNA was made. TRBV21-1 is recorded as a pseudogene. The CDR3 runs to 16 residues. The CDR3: CASSKGTTHRPYEQYF. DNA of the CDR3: TGTGCCAGCAGCAAAGGGACTACCCACCGCCCCTACGAGCAGTACTTC.

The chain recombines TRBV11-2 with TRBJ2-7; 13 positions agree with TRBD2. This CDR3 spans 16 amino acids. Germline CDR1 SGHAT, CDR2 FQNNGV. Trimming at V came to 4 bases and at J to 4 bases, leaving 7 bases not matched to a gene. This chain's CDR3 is CASSSRGLAGRYEQYF. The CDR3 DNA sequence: TGTGCCAGCAGCTCCCGGGGACTAGCGGGGAGGTACGAGCAGTACTTC.

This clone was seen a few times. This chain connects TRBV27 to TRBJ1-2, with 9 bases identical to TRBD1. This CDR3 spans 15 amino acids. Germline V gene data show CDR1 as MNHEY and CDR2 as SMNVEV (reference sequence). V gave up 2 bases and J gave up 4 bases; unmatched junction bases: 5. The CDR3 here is CASSLKPGQGYGYTF. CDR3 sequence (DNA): TGTGCCAGCAGTTTAAAACCGGGACAGGGCTATGGCTACACCTTC.

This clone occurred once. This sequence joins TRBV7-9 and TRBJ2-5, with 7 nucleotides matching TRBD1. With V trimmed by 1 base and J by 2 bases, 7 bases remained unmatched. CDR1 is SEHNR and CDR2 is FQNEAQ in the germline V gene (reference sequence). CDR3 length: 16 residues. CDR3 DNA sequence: TGTGCCAGCAGCTTAGTGACAGGGCGGTGGCAAGAGACCCAGTACTTC. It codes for CASSLVTGRWQETQYF.

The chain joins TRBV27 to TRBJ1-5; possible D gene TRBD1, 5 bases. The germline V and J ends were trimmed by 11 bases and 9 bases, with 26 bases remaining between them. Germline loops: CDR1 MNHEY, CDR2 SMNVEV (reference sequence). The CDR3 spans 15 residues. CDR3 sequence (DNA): TGTGCCGGCACTCTTCGGGGGGGGGTTCAATGGCCCCAGCATTTT. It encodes CAGTLRGGVQWPQHF.

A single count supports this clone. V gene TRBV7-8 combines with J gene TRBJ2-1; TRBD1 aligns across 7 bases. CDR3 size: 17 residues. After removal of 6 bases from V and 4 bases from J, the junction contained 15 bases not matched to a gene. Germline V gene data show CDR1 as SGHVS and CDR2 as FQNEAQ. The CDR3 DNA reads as TGTGCCAGCAGGCAAACCTCGACAGGGTCCCTTTACAATGAGCAGTTCTTC. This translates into CASRQTSTGSLYNEQFF.

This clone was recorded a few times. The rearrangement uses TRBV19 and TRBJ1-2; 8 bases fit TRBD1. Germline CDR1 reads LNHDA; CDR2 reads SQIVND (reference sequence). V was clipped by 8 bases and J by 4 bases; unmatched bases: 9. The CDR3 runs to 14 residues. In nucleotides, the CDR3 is TGTGCCAGTGAACGGGGACAGGCGCGCTATGGCTACACCTTC. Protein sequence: CASERGQARYGYTF.

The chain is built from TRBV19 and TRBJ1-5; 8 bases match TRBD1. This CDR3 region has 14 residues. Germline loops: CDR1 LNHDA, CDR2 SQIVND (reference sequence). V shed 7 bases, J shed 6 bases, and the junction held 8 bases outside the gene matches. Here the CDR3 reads CASMNQGATQPQHF. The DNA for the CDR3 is TGTGCCAGTATGAACCAGGGGGCGACTCAGCCCCAGCATTTT.

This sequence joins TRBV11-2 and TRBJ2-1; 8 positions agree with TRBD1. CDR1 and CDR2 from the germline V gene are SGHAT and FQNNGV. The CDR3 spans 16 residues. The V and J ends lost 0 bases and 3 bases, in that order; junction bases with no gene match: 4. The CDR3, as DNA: TGTGCCAGCAGCTTAGATCGAGGGACAGGCTACAATGAGCAGTTCTTC. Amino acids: CASSLDRGTGYNEQFF.

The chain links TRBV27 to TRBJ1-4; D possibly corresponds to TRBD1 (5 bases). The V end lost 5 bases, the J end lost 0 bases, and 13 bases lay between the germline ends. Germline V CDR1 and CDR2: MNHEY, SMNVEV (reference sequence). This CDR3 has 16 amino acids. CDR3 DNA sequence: TGTGCCAGCAGTCTCTCGGGGGTTGCAACTAATGAAAAACTGTTTTTT. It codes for CASSLSGVATNEKLFF.

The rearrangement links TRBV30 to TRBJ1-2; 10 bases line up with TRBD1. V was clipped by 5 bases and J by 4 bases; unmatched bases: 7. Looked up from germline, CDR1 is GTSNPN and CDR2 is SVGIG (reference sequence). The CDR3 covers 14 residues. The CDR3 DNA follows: TGTGCCTGGTCGCCGGGACAGGGGCTCTATGGCTACACCTTC. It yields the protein CAWSPGQGLYGYTF.

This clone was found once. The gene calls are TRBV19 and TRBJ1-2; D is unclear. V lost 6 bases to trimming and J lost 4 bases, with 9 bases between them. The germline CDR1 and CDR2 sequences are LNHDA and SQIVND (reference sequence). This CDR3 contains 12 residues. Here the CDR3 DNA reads TGTGCCAGTAGGGAGCTCCCCTATGGCTACACCTTC. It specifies CASRELPYGYTF.

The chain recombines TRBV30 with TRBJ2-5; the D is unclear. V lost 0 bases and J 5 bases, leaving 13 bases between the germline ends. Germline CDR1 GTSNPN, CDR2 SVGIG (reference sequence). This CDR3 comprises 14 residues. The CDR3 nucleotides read TGTGCCTGGAGTGTAATCGGCGGTTGGGAGACCCAGTACTTC. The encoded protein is CAWSVIGGWETQYF.

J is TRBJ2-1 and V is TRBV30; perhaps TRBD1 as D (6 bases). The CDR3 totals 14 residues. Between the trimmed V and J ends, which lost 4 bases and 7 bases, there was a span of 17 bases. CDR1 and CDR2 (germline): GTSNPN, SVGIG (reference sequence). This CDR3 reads CAWNIGTPTNEQFF. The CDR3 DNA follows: TGTGCCTGGAATATCGGGACACCCACGAATGAGCAGTTCTTC.

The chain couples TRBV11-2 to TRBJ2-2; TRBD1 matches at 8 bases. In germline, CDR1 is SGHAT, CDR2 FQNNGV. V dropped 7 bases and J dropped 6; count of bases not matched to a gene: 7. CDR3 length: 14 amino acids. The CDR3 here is CASIFGQGPGELFF. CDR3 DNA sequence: TGTGCCAGCATCTTCGGACAGGGCCCCGGGGAGCTGTTTTTT. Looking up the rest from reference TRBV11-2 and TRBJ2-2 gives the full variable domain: EAGVAQSPRYKIIEKRQSVAFWCNPISGHATLYWYQQILGQGPKLLIQFQNNGVVDDSQLPKDRFSAERLKGVDSTLKIQPAKLEDSAVYLCASIFGQGPGELFFGEGSRLTVL.